Listed below are T cell receptor beta chains from one sample, sequenced in a study of memory CD4+ T cells and cytomegalovirus serostatus. Data came from immunoSEQ multiplex PCR; TCRdb stores just in-frame clones and leaves some out. The sample consists of some 39,000 clones, roughly 83% of them appearing once. Source material: memory CD4+ T cells from blood. Source of these receptors: an adult in good health and CMV-seronegative. CDR3s include the opening cysteine and the closing phenylalanine or tryptophan. D genes are given only for firm matches. Clone size appears in some rows only: once, few, many, or a class for an expanded clone.

V gene	J gene	D gene	clone size	CDR3 DNA	CDR3 protein
TRBV30	TRBJ1-6	.	.	TGTGCCTGGAGGGTGGGAGATAATTCACCCCTCCACTTT	CAWRVGDNSPLHF
TRBV30	TRBJ1-1	TRBD1	.	TGTGCCTGGAGTGTACTGGACAGGCAAGCTTTCTTT	CAWSVLDRQAFF
TRBV19	TRBJ1-5	TRBD1	.	TGTGCCAGTAGTACCTGGGACAGGGGTAGCAATCAGCCCCAGCATTTT	CASSTWDRGSNQPQHF
TRBV4-2	TRBJ1-4	.	once	TGTGCCAGCAACCGAGACCAGGGAAGGGCTGAAAAACTGTTTTTT	CASNRDQGRAEKLFF
TRBV30	TRBJ1-4	TRBD1	once	TGTGCCTGGAGTCCCCAGGGGGGGCGTGGTGAAAAACTGTTTTTT	CAWSPQGGRGEKLFF
TRBV5-1	TRBJ1-2	TRBD1	few	TGCGCCAGCAGCCCTGAGGGACAGGGTGGCTACACCTTC	CASSPEGQGGYTF
TRBV5-5	TRBJ1-5	.	.	TGTGCCAGCAGCTCCCCCACCAGGGAAGGAAGACAGCCCCAGCATTTT	CASSSPTREGRQPQHF
TRBV11-1	TRBJ2-1	TRBD2	.	TGTGCCAGCAAGTGGAGACTAGCGGACAATGAGCAGTTCTTC	CASKWRLADNEQFF
TRBV6-5	TRBJ1-5	.	.	TGTGCCAGCAGTTACTCGAGCCGGGTACGACAGCCCCAGCATTTT	CASSYSSRVRQPQHF
TRBV29-1	TRBJ1-4	.	.	TGCAGCGTTGTCAGGCGGGGAACCCATGAAAAACTGTTTTTT	CSVVRRGTHEKLFF
TRBV6-6	TRBJ2-5	TRBD2	once	TGTGCCAGCAGTCTCGGGGTAGCGGGGGCCCAAGAGACCCAGTACTTC	CASSLGVAGAQETQYF
TRBV19	TRBJ1-2	TRBD1	.	TGTGCCAGTAGTATCGGGACAGGGCTAGGGGGCTACACCTTC	CASSIGTGLGGYTF
TRBV4-3	TRBJ1-6	.	.	TGCGCCAGCAGCCAAGATCCCCCAGGGGATAATTCACCCCTCCACTTT	CASSQDPPGDNSPLHF
TRBV7-9	TRBJ2-3	.	.	TGTGCCAGCAGCTTGGACGCTGGTACGCAGTATTTT	CASSLDAGTQYF
TRBV28	TRBJ2-7	TRBD2	.	TGTGCCAGCAGTAAGAAAAGAGCGGGGTACTCCTGGAGTTTTCGCGGGTACGAGCAGTACTTC	CASSKKRAGYSWSFRGYEQYF